The rows below give T cell receptor beta chains drawn from one sample of a study of blood T cell repertoires in COVID-19. Using immunoSEQ multiplex PCR, the repertoire was profiled, and TCRdb retains in-frame clones only, with some absent. The table shows 310,000 or so clones, with about 83% occurring only once. Sequenced sample: peripheral blood. The source is a woman aged 50 to 60 with acute or convalescent COVID-19. Both conserved end residues are trimmed from each CDR3. The order of the fields is J gene, V gene, CDR3 protein.

j_gene: TRBJ2-5; v_gene: TRBV7-9; CDR3aa: AGMAGGREETQY
j_gene: TRBJ2-2; v_gene: TRBV18; CDR3aa: ASSPLGGEVTGELF
j_gene: TRBJ1-3; v_gene: TRBV19; CDR3aa: ASSRVMSRGSGNTIY
j_gene: TRBJ1-2; v_gene: TRBV11-2; CDR3aa: ASSQDRDGYGYT
j_gene: TRBJ2-2; v_gene: TRBV5-1; CDR3aa: ASSLESRGTGTGELF
j_gene: TRBJ2-1; v_gene: TRBV19; CDR3aa: ASSRAGGDGYNEQF
j_gene: TRBJ1-2; v_gene: TRBV30; CDR3aa: AFQENYGYT
j_gene: TRBJ2-3; v_gene: TRBV4-1; CDR3aa: ASSRLGALAGRTDTQY
j_gene: TRBJ1-2; v_gene: TRBV19; CDR3aa: ASSIKSRYGYT
j_gene: TRBJ2-7; v_gene: TRBV24-1; CDR3aa: ATSDLQVSGYEQY
j_gene: TRBJ1-5; v_gene: TRBV18; CDR3aa: ASSRERRQGSNQPQH
j_gene: TRBJ2-1; v_gene: TRBV11-2; CDR3aa: ASTIRGMGSSYNEQF
j_gene: TRBJ2-1; v_gene: TRBV20-1; CDR3aa: SASYPSSYNEQF
j_gene: TRBJ2-5; v_gene: TRBV7-7; CDR3aa: ASSPQLEETQY
j_gene: TRBJ1-5; v_gene: TRBV19; CDR3aa: ASSIAGTKGNQPQH
j_gene: TRBJ1-2; v_gene: TRBV14; CDR3aa: ASSPDRGLPNYGYT
j_gene: TRBJ2-6; v_gene: TRBV3-1/TRBV3-2; CDR3aa: ASSPILPMGAGANVLT
j_gene: TRBJ1-2; v_gene: TRBV5-5; CDR3aa: ASSWGTAPFYGYT
j_gene: TRBJ1-2; v_gene: TRBV4-1; CDR3aa: ASSQQSNYGYT
j_gene: TRBJ2-1; v_gene: TRBV24-1; CDR3aa: ATSDLGGNEQF
j_gene: TRBJ1-3; v_gene: TRBV19; CDR3aa: ASSGNRHRGRGGNTIY
j_gene: TRBJ1-6; v_gene: TRBV28; CDR3aa: ASSPQWEYNSPLH
j_gene: TRBJ1-5; v_gene: TRBV19; CDR3aa: ASRWPGGSNQPQH
j_gene: TRBJ2-7; v_gene: TRBV28; CDR3aa: ASSTPGGGPSYEQY
j_gene: TRBJ2-1; v_gene: TRBV25-1; CDR3aa: ATPQGRNNEQF
j_gene: TRBJ2-7; v_gene: TRBV28; CDR3aa: ASSLFAGQRGEQY
j_gene: TRBJ2-7; v_gene: TRBV27; CDR3aa: ASSSGQVPSHQY
j_gene: TRBJ2-7; v_gene: TRBV29-1; CDR3aa: SVAGLAVEQY
j_gene: TRBJ2-1; v_gene: TRBV27; CDR3aa: ASSASGRIYNEQF
j_gene: TRBJ2-7; v_gene: TRBV7-7; CDR3aa: AKLAYEQY
j_gene: TRBJ2-7; v_gene: TRBV18; CDR3aa: ASSPQTGGLEQY
j_gene: TRBJ2-4; v_gene: TRBV19; CDR3aa: ASSKGQGAPAKNIQY
j_gene: TRBJ2-5; v_gene: TRBV5-1; CDR3aa: ASSESQGQETQY
j_gene: TRBJ2-1; v_gene: TRBV3-1/TRBV3-2; CDR3aa: ASSPVLSGSLNEQF
j_gene: TRBJ1-5; v_gene: TRBV27; CDR3aa: ASSLGPGYSNQPQH
j_gene: TRBJ2-7; v_gene: TRBV4-2; CDR3aa: ASSQGPGQGYEQY
j_gene: TRBJ1-2; v_gene: TRBV4-3; CDR3aa: ASSQRAGTRYGYT
j_gene: TRBJ1-5; v_gene: TRBV28; CDR3aa: ASSLPGGDFPQH
j_gene: TRBJ2-7; v_gene: TRBV7-8; CDR3aa: ASSRGDRDFGEQY
j_gene: TRBJ2-3; v_gene: TRBV5-6; CDR3aa: ASSFGTSGRYTDTQY
j_gene: TRBJ1-1; v_gene: TRBV11-2; CDR3aa: ASSFSTGDTEAF
j_gene: TRBJ2-1; v_gene: TRBV7-8; CDR3aa: ASSLRDRGLPEQF
j_gene: TRBJ2-5; v_gene: TRBV5-1; CDR3aa: ASSPGTGLGETQY
j_gene: TRBJ2-7; v_gene: TRBV5-1; CDR3aa: ASSYYRGVYEQY
j_gene: TRBJ2-1; v_gene: TRBV28; CDR3aa: ASRAPGDRWHNEQF
j_gene: TRBJ2-7; v_gene: TRBV9; CDR3aa: ASSARPGLASYEQY
j_gene: TRBJ1-6; v_gene: TRBV3-1/TRBV3-2; CDR3aa: ASSQRDRYNSPLH
j_gene: TRBJ2-1; v_gene: TRBV27; CDR3aa: ASSTTGTSAYNEQF
j_gene: TRBJ1-2; v_gene: TRBV6-6; CDR3aa: ASSYDEQSNYGYT
j_gene: TRBJ1-1; v_gene: TRBV27; CDR3aa: ASSWTANTEAF
j_gene: TRBJ2-5; v_gene: TRBV7-9; CDR3aa: ASSYPGTGGVETQY
j_gene: TRBJ1-2; v_gene: TRBV5-5; CDR3aa: ASSLTRFYGYT